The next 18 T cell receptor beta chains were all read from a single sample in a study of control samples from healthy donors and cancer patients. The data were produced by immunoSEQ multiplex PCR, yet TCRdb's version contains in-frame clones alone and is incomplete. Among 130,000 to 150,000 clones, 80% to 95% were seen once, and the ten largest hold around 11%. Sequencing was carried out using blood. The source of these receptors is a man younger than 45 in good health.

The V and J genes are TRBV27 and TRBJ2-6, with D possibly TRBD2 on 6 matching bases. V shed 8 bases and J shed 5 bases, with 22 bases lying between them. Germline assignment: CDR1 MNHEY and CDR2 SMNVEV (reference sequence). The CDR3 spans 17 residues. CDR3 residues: CASDLNGGRDRANVLTF. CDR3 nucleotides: TGTGCCAGCGATTTGAACGGCGGGCGGGATAGGGCCAACGTCCTGACTTTC.

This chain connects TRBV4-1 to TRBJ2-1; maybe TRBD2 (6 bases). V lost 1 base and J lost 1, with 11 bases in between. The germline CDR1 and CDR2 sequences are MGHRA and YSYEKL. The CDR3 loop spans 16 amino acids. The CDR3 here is CASSQGRESSYNEQFF. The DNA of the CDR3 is TGCGCCAGCAGCCAAGGACGGGAGAGTTCCTACAATGAGCAGTTCTTC.

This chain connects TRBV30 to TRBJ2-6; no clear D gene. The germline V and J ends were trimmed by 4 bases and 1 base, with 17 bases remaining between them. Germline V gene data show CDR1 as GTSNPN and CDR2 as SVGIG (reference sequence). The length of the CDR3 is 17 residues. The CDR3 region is CAWKGDIVGSGANVLTF. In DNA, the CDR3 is TGTGCCTGGAAAGGAGATATAGTTGGTTCTGGGGCCAACGTCCTGACTTTC.

CDR3 nucleotides: TGTGCCAGCGCAGTCTCTGGAAACACCATATATTTT. It encodes CASAVSGNTIYF. The genes are TRBV28 and TRBJ1-3; no firm D call. Trimming left V 8 bases short and J 0 bases short, with 5 bases between. The germline V gene has CDR1 MDHEN and CDR2 SYDVKM. The CDR3 length is 12 residues.

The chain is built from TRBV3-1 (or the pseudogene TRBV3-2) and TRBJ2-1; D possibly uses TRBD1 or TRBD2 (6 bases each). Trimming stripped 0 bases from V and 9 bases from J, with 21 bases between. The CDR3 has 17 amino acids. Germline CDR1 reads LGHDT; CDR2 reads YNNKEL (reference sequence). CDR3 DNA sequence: TGTGCCAGCAGCCAAGATCCAGGGGAGTGGGGGGCGGGTGAGCAGTTCTTC. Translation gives CASSQDPGEWGAGEQFF.

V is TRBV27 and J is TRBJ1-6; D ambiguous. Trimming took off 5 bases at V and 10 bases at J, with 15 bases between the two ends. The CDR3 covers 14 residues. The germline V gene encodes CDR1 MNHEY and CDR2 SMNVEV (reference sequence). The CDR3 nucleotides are TGTGCCAGCAGTCCCGCTCGGTTGAGATCACCCCTCCACTTT. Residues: CASSPARLRSPLHF.

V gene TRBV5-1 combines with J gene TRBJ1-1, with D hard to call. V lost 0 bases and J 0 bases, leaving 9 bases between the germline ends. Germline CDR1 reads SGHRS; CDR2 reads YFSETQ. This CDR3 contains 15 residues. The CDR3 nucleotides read TGCGCCAGCAGCTTGGATGGGGTCATGAACACTGAAGCTTTCTTT. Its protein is CASSLDGVMNTEAFF.

In nucleotides, the CDR3 is TGCGCCAGCAGCCAAGATGGAGGCACCGGGGAGCTGTTTTTT. Protein: CASSQDGGTGELFF. The genes are TRBV4-1 and TRBJ2-2; maybe TRBD2 (5 bases). The CDR3 is 14 amino acids. In germline, CDR1 is MGHRA, CDR2 YSYEKL. The V end lost 0 bases, the J end lost 4 bases, and 6 bases lay between the germline ends.

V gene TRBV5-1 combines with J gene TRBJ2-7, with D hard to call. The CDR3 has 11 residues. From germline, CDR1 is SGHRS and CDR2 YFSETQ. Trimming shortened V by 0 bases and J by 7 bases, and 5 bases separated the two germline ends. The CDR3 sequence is CASSLGLEQYF. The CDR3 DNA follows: TGCGCCAGCAGCTTGGGTTTGGAGCAGTACTTC. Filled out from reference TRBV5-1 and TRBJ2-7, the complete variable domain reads KAGVTQTPRYLIKTRGQQVTLSCSPISGHRSVSWYQQTPGQGLQFLFEYFSETQRNKGNFPGRFSGRQFSNSRSEMNVSTLELGDSALYLCASSLGLEQYFGPGTRLTVT.

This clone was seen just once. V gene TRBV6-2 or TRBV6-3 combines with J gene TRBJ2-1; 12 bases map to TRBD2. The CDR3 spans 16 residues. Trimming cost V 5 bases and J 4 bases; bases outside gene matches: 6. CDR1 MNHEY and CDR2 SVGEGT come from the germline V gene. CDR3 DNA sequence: TGTGCCAGCAGTACTAGGACTAGCGGGAAGTACAATGAGCAGTTCTTC. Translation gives CASSTRTSGKYNEQFF.

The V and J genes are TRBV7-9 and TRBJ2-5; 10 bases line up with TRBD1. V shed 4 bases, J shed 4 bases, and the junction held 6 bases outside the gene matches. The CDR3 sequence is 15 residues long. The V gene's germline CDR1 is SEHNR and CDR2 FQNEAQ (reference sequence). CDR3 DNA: TGTGCCAGCAGCTCACAGACAGGGGGCATAGAGACCCAGTACTTC. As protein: CASSSQTGGIETQYF.

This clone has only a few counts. CDR3 in amino acids: CASSFAYEQYF. CDR3 in DNA: TGTGCCAGCAGTTTCGCCTACGAGCAGTACTTC. This chain connects TRBV28 to TRBJ2-7; D gene unclear. This CDR3 is built from 11 residues. Germline CDR1 and CDR2: MDHEN and SYDVKM. The germline V and J ends were trimmed by 3 bases and 2 bases, with 2 bases remaining between them.

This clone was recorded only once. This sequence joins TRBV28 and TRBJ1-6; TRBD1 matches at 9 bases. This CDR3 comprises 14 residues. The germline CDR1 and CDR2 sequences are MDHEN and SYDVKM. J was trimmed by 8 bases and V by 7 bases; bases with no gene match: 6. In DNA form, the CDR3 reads TGTGCCAGCATAACCGGGACAGGGTATTCACCCCTCCACTTT. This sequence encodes CASITGTGYSPLHF.

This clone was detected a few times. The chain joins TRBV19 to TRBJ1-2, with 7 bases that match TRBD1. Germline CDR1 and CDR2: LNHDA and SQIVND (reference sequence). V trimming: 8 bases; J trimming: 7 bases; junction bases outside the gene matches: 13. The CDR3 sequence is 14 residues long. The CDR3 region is CASLGQPNIPGYTF. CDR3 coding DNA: TGTGCCAGTTTGGGACAGCCCAATATTCCTGGCTACACCTTC.

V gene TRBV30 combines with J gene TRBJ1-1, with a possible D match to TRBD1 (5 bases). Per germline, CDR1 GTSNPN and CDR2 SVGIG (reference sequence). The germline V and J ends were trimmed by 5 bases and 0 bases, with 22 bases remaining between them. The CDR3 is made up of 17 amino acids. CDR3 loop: CAWLGTGITALNTEAFF. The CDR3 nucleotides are TGTGCCTGGTTGGGGACGGGTATCACCGCTTTGAACACTGAAGCTTTCTTT.

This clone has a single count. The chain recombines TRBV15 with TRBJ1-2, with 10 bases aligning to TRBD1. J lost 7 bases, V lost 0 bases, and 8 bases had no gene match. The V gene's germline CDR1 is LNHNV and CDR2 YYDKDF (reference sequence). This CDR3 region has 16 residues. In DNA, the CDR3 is TGTGCCACCAGCAGAGAAGGTCGGGACAGGGGTGGTGGCTACACCTTC. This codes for CATSREGRDRGGGYTF.

The CDR3 spells CASSGIPTNEKLFF. The CDR3 DNA reads as TGCGCCAGCAGTGGGATCCCAACTAATGAAAAACTGTTTTTT. This sequence joins TRBV10-2 and TRBJ1-4, with D uncertain. Germline CDR1 reads WSHSY; CDR2 reads SAAADI. V was cut by 4 bases and J by 0 bases, with 6 bases left in between. The CDR3 is made up of 14 amino acids.

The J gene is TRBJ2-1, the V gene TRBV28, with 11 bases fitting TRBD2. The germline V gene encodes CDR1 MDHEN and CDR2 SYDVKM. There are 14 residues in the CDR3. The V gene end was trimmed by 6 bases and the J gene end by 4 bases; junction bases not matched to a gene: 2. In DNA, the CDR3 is TGTGCCAGCAGGGCTAGCGGGAGGTACAATGAGCAGTTCTTC. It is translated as CASRASGRYNEQFF.